This T cell receptor (beta chain) was recorded in a study of blood T cells in healthy people across ages. A sample-barcoded 5' primer and a J-beta primer mix were used in a second PCR of about 6 to 12 cycles. A single record per CDR3 protein comes from TCRdb applying MiXCR to the 5' RACE reads. Of 1.5 million to 2 million distinct CDR3 sequences in the sample, roughly 32% were seen once. The length of the CDR3 is 14 residues. Trimming took 6 bases from V and 6 from J; bases not matched to a gene: 7. Germline-derived CDR1 and CDR2 are SQVTM and ANQGSEA. Ten or more counts support this clonotype. The receptor was isolated from a woman aged 25 to 39 in good health. The chain uses TRBV29-1 and TRBJ2-1; 11 bases line up with TRBD1. Sequenced: blood. CDR3 loop: CSVLTGTGGNEQFF. CDR3 nucleotides: TGCAGCGTATTAACCGGGACAGGGGGCAATGAGCAGTTCTTC.